This T cell receptor beta chain is drawn from a study of immune evolution from preneoplasia to lung adenocarcinoma. Produced via immunoSEQ multiplex PCR; TCRdb's table is partial and in-frame only. This table holds approximately 5,000 clones, about 80% found once. Germline CDR1 reads LGHNA; CDR2 reads YNFKEQ. V was clipped by 6 bases and J by 0 bases; unmatched bases: 8. The CDR3 is made up of 16 amino acids. The sequencing sample was made of FFPE lung adenocarcinoma in situ tissue. The V call is TRBV4-2, the J call TRBJ1-5, with 7 nucleotides matching TRBD1. This receptor was taken from a person aged 60-79 years with lung adenocarcinoma. CDR3 amino acids: CASRSMGQNSNQPQHF. DNA for the CDR3: TGTGCCAGCAGGTCTATGGGACAGAATAGCAATCAGCCCCAGCATTTT.